A selection of T cell receptor beta chains follows, all from one sample in a study of T cell responses to AZD1222 COVID-19 vaccine. The table came from immunoSEQ multiplex PCR; TCRdb's copy has only in-frame clones and leaves some out. The repertoire holds about 17,000 clones, with around 83% as singletons. The sequences come from peripheral blood, collected 28 days after the second AZD1222 dose. All receptors derive from an adult who received the AZD1222 COVID-19 vaccine. Both conserved end residues are part of each CDR3. A D gene is named only where the DNA matches it firmly. Size tells how often a clone was seen (once, few, many) or the class of an expanded clone, and some rows leave it out.

v_call,clone_size,j_call,d_call,cdr3_nt,cdr3_aa
TRBV13,once,TRBJ1-2,TRBD1,TGTGCCAGCAGCTTCATTCCGGGACAGGGTTATGGCTACACCTTC,CASSFIPGQGYGYTF
TRBV20-1,NA,TRBJ1-2,NA,TGCAGTGCATACGCCTATTGGGACTACACCTTC,CSAYAYWDYTF
TRBV4-3,NA,TRBJ2-1,TRBD2,TGCGCCAGCAGCCAAGATCGAGCGGGGTCCTACAATGAGCAGTTCTTC,CASSQDRAGSYNEQFF
TRBV4-1,NA,TRBJ2-1,NA,TGCGCCAGCAGCCGAACCACAGGGCTCAATGAGCAGTTCTTC,CASSRTTGLNEQFF
TRBV7-2,NA,TRBJ1-4,TRBD1,TGTGCCAGCAGCCCATGGACAGGGAATGAAAAACTGTTTTTT,CASSPWTGNEKLFF
TRBV19,NA,TRBJ2-3,NA,TGTGCCAGTAGTGCCACAGGTGGCTCCACGAATACGCAGTATTTT,CASSATGGSTNTQYF
TRBV5-1,NA,TRBJ1-1,NA,TGCGCCAGCAGCTTGGTGGGGGCACCTTCCGAGGCTTTCTTT,CASSLVGAPSEAFF
TRBV4-3,NA,TRBJ2-2,TRBD1,TGCGCCAGCAGCCAAGAAAAGGGTCAGGGGGACACCGGGGAGCTGTTTTTT,CASSQEKGQGDTGELFF
TRBV20-1,once,TRBJ2-7,NA,TGCAGTGGCAGTTCCTCCTACGAGCAGTACTTC,CSGSSSYEQYF
TRBV2,NA,TRBJ1-5,NA,TGTGCCAGCAGAGGACAGACCTTTGGCAATCAGCCCCAGCATTTT,CASRGQTFGNQPQHF
TRBV5-5,few,TRBJ2-7,TRBD2,TGTGCCAGCAGCTTCGTGGGGGGGACCGCGACAAGCTCCTACGAGCAGTACTTC,CASSFVGGTATSSYEQYF
TRBV4-3,NA,TRBJ1-1,NA,TGCGCCAGCAGCCGTGAAGGGAGTACTGAAGCTTTCTTT,CASSREGSTEAFF
TRBV7-2,NA,TRBJ1-2,NA,TGTGCCAGCAGCTTAGCTTTTACAGCTTCTAACTATGGCTACACCTTC,CASSLAFTASNYGYTF
TRBV19,NA,TRBJ2-2,TRBD1,TGTGCCAGTAGTCCCGGGACAGGGGCCACCGGGGAGCTGTTTTTT,CASSPGTGATGELFF
TRBV18,NA,TRBJ2-7,NA,TGTGCCAGCTCAAACCGGGACGGACAAACCCAGCAGTACTTC,CASSNRDGQTQQYF
TRBV5-4,NA,TRBJ2-7,NA,TGTGCCAGCAGCCGTGACTACACCTACGAGCAGTACTTC,CASSRDYTYEQYF
TRBV6-5,NA,TRBJ2-7,NA,TGTGCCAGCAGTTCGCCGGGACTTAGCTCCTACGAGCAGTACTTC,CASSSPGLSSYEQYF
TRBV4-3,NA,TRBJ1-1,TRBD1,TGCGCCAGCAGCCAGACAGGGGCCACTGAAGCTTTCTTT,CASSQTGATEAFF
TRBV3-1/TRBV3-2,NA,TRBJ1-1,TRBD1,TGTGCCAGCAGCCAAGGTAAGGGGGCGATCACTGAAGCTTTCTTT,CASSQGKGAITEAFF
TRBV5-1,NA,TRBJ1-5,NA,TGCGCCAGCAGCCTTGAAGGCCTTCATAGCAATCAGCCCCAGCATTTT,CASSLEGLHSNQPQHF
TRBV5-1,NA,TRBJ2-2,NA,TGCGCCAGCAGCTTGCAGGGGTCGAACACCGGGGAGCTGTTTTTT,CASSLQGSNTGELFF
TRBV30,few,TRBJ2-5,NA,TGTGCCTGGAGTGTATCAGGGGCCGGCGAGACCCAGTACTTC,CAWSVSGAGETQYF
TRBV4-1,NA,TRBJ2-1,NA,TGCGCCAGCAGCCAAGAGAGGACAACCTACAATGAGCAGTTCTTC,CASSQERTTYNEQFF
TRBV7-9,NA,TRBJ2-1,NA,TGTGCCAGCAGAGCCGGGACGATTAACAATGAGCAGTTCTTC,CASRAGTINNEQFF
TRBV5-1,NA,TRBJ2-7,NA,TGCGCCAGCAGCTTGGGGCAGGGGATTCGGTACTTC,CASSLGQGIRYF
TRBV2,NA,TRBJ2-6,NA,TGTGCCAGCAGTGATACCACAGCTGGGGCCAACGTCCTGACTTTC,CASSDTTAGANVLTF
TRBV7-6,NA,TRBJ1-4,NA,TGTGCCAGCAGCTTAGCGGGGCGGGGTACTAATGAAAAACTGTTTTTT,CASSLAGRGTNEKLFF
TRBV27,NA,TRBJ1-5,NA,TGTGCCAGCAGTTTTGGGGGGGCCAATCAGCCCCAGCATTTT,CASSFGGANQPQHF
TRBV11-3,NA,TRBJ2-1,NA,TGTGCCAGCAGCTTTGGAGGCGGGGATTACAATGAGCAGTTCTTC,CASSFGGGDYNEQFF
TRBV7-2,once,TRBJ2-3,TRBD2,TGTGCCAGCAGCTTAAAGCTGGGCGGGGGGCCCACGCAGTATTTT,CASSLKLGGGPTQYF
TRBV7-9,NA,TRBJ2-7,TRBD1,TGTGCCAGCAGCCCCTCCGACAGGGGAGAAAGCTACGAGCAGTACTTC,CASSPSDRGESYEQYF
TRBV28,NA,TRBJ1-1,NA,TGTGCCAGCAGTTTACTGGACACTGAAGCTTTCTTT,CASSLLDTEAFF
TRBV7-2,once,TRBJ2-3,NA,TGTGCCAGCAGCTTACATCCAGGGGCGCGAGATACGCAGTATTTT,CASSLHPGARDTQYF
TRBV7-6,NA,TRBJ2-1,TRBD2,TGTGCCAGCAGCCGCGGGGGGACCTCCTACAATGAGCAGTTCTTC,CASSRGGTSYNEQFF
TRBV7-2,NA,TRBJ2-5,NA,TGTGCCAGCAGCCCTGCCCTGGAAGGGACCCAGTACTTC,CASSPALEGTQYF
TRBV3-1/TRBV3-2,NA,TRBJ2-7,NA,TGTGCCAGCAGCCAAGATAGGCGACAAGCTTATCACGAGCAGTACTTC,CASSQDRRQAYHEQYF
TRBV12-3/TRBV12-4,NA,TRBJ1-1,NA,TGTGCCAGCAGTTGGGTGAACACTGAAGCTTTCTTT,CASSWVNTEAFF
TRBV5-6,NA,TRBJ2-7,NA,TGTGCCAGCACCCCGGTTAGTGGGATAGAGCAGTACTTC,CASTPVSGIEQYF
TRBV7-9,NA,TRBJ2-7,NA,TGTGCCAGCAGCCCCGGCTACGAGCAGTACTTC,CASSPGYEQYF
TRBV4-3,NA,TRBJ1-1,NA,TGCGCCAGCAGCCCTCAGACGGTGAACACTGAAGCTTTCTTT,CASSPQTVNTEAFF
TRBV19,NA,TRBJ1-6,NA,TGTGCCAGTAGTGGCCCCCACGGGACCCTCCACTTT,CASSGPHGTLHF
TRBV11-3,NA,TRBJ2-1,TRBD1,TGTGCCAGCAGTCGGACAGGGAGGAATGAGCAGTTCTTC,CASSRTGRNEQFF
TRBV27,NA,TRBJ1-6,NA,TGTGCCAGCAGTTTCGAAGGAAGAACCCTCTATAATTCACCCCTCCACTTT,CASSFEGRTLYNSPLHF
TRBV6-5,NA,TRBJ1-4,NA,TGCCACCTTGCAACTAATGAAAAACTGTTTTTT,CHLATNEKLFF
TRBV30,NA,TRBJ1-2,NA,TGTGCCTGGAGTGCCCTCCCAGGCCAGGGCGATGGCTACACCTTC,CAWSALPGQGDGYTF
TRBV29-1,NA,TRBJ2-7,NA,TGCAGCGTTGAAGAAGGAGGGGCCGGCTCCTACGAGCAGTACTTC,CSVEEGGAGSYEQYF
TRBV4-1,NA,TRBJ1-2,NA,TGCGCCAGCAGTCCGGGCGGGGGAACCTATGGCTACACCTTC,CASSPGGGTYGYTF
TRBV3-1/TRBV3-2,NA,TRBJ2-7,TRBD2,TGTGCCAGCAGCCAAGAACCCCCCGGGACTAGCGGGGAAGTAGAGTACTTC,CASSQEPPGTSGEVEYF
TRBV7-8,few,TRBJ2-5,NA,TGTGCCAGCAGCCCCGACAGCAGCCAAGAGACCCAGTACTTC,CASSPDSSQETQYF
TRBV11-2,NA,TRBJ2-1,NA,TGTGCCAGCAGCTTGGGCAATGAGCAGTTCTTC,CASSLGNEQFF
TRBV27,NA,TRBJ2-2,NA,TGTGCCAGCAGTTTAGTGGCGGGGGCCTACACCGGGGAGCTGTTTTTT,CASSLVAGAYTGELFF
TRBV10-3,NA,TRBJ2-7,NA,TGTGCCATCAGTGAGTCGAAAGGGACTCAGGGGTACGAGCAGTACTTC,CAISESKGTQGYEQYF
TRBV12-3/TRBV12-4,NA,TRBJ1-2,TRBD1,TGTGCCAGCAGCCCGACAGGGCTTGGCTACACCTTC,CASSPTGLGYTF
TRBV15,NA,TRBJ1-5,NA,TGTGCCACCTCCCCGGGAGATAGCAATCAGCCCCAGCATTTT,CATSPGDSNQPQHF
TRBV28,NA,TRBJ1-3,NA,TGTGCCAGCACCCCTACCTCGGAGCGGAGAAACACCATATATTTT,CASTPTSERRNTIYF